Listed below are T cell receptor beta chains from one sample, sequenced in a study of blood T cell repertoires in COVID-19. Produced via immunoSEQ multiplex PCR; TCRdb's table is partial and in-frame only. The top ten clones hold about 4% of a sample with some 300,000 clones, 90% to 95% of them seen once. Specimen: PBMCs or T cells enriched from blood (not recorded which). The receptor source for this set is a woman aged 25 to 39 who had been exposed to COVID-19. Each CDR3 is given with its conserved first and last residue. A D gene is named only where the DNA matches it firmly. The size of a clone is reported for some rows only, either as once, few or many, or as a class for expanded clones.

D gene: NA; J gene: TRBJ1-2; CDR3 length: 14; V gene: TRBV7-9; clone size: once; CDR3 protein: CASSLGGEGYGYTF; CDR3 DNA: TGTGCCAGCAGCTTAGGCGGGGAGGGCTATGGCTACACCTTC
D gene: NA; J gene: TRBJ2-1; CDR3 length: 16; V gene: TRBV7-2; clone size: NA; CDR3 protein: CASSLGGTGGANEQFF; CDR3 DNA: TGTGCCAGCAGCTTAGGAGGGACGGGGGGCGCCAATGAGCAGTTCTTC
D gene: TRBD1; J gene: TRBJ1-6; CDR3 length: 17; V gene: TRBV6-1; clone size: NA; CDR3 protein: CASSGGQGTSYNSPLHF; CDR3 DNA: TGTGCCAGCAGTGGTGGACAGGGGACCTCCTATAATTCACCCCTCCACTTT
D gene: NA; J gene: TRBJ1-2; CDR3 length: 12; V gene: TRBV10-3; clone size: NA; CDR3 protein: CAISERSYGYTF; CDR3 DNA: TGTGCCATCAGTGAGCGGAGCTATGGCTACACCTTC
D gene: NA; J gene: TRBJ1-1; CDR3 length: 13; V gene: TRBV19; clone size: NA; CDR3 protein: CATQGHPNTEAFF; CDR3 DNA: TGTGCCACCCAGGGACACCCTAACACTGAAGCTTTCTTT
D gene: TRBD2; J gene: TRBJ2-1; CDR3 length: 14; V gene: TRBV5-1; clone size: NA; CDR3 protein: CASSLWAGGNEQFF; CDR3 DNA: TGCGCCAGCAGCCTGTGGGCGGGGGGCAATGAGCAGTTCTTC
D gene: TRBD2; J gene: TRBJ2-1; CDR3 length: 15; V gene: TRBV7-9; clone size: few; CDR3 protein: CASSLQAGTDNEQFF; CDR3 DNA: TGTGCCAGCAGCTTACAAGCGGGGACTGACAATGAGCAGTTCTTC
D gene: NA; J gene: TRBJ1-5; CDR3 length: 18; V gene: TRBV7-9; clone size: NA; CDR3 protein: CASSLAINGGGKYQPQHF; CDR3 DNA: TGTGCCAGCAGCTTGGCTATTAATGGGGGCGGTAAGTATCAGCCCCAGCATTTT
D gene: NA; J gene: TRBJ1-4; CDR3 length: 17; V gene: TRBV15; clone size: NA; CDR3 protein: CATSRDQTAKFNEKLFF; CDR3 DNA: TGTGCCACCAGCAGAGATCAAACAGCAAAATTTAATGAAAAACTGTTTTTT
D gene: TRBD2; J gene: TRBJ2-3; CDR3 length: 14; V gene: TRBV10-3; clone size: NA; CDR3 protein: CAISLAGPRDTQYF; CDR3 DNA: TGTGCCATCAGTCTAGCGGGGCCCCGGGATACGCAGTATTTT
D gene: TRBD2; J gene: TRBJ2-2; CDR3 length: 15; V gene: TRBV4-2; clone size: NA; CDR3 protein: CASSLGLVNTGELFF; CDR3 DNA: TGTGCCAGCAGCCTGGGACTAGTCAACACCGGGGAGCTGTTTTTT
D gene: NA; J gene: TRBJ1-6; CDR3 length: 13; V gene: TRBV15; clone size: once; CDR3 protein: CATSRDQGSPLHF; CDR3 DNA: TGTGCCACCAGCAGAGATCAGGGTTCACCCCTCCACTTT
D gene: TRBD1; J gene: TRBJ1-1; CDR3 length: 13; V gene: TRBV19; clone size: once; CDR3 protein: CASYAWDRDKAFF; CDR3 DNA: TGTGCCAGCTATGCTTGGGACAGGGACAAAGCTTTCTTT
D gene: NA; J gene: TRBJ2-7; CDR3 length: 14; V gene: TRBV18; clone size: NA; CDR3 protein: CASSATTGSYEQYF; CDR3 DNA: TGTGCCAGCTCTGCTACCACAGGGTCCTACGAGCAGTACTTC
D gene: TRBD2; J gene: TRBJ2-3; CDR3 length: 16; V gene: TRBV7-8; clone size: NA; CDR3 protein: CASSLALAGITDTQYF; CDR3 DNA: TGTGCCAGCAGCTTAGCTCTAGCGGGGATCACAGATACGCAGTATTTT
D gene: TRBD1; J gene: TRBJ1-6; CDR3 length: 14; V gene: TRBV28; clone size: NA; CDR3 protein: CASRTGGYNSPLHF; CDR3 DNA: TGTGCCAGCAGGACAGGGGGTTATAATTCACCCCTCCACTTT
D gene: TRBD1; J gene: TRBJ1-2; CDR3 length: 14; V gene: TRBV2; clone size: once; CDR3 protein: CASSDFGQGYGYTF; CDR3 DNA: TGTGCCAGCAGTGATTTCGGACAGGGCTATGGCTACACCTTC
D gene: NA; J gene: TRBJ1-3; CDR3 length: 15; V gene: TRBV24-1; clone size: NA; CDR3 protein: CATSDPRGSGNTIYF; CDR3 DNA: TGTGCCACCAGTGATCCCAGAGGCTCTGGAAACACCATATATTTT
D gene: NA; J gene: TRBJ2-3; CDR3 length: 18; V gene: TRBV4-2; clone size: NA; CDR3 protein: CASSQDWGVDRDTDTQYF; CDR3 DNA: TGTGCCAGCAGCCAAGATTGGGGGGTTGATAGGGACACAGATACGCAGTATTTT
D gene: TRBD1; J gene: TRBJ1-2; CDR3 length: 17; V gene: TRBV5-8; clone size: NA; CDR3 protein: CASSRGGTGGYGYGYTF; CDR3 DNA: TGTGCCAGCAGCCGCGGGGGGACAGGGGGCTATGGCTATGGCTACACCTTC
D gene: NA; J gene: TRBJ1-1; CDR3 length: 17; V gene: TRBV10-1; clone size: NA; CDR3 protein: CASSPPPELPKNTEAFF; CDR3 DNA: TGCGCCAGCAGTCCGCCCCCTGAACTGCCTAAGAACACTGAAGCTTTCTTT
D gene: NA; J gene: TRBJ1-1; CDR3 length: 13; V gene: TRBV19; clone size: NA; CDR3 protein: CASSIEFRTEAFF; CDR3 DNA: TGTGCCAGTAGTATCGAGTTTCGGACTGAAGCTTTCTTT
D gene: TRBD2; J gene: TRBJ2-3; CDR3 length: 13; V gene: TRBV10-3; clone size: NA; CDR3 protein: CAISAGDRGTQYF; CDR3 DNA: TGTGCCATCAGCGCGGGGGACCGAGGTACGCAGTATTTT
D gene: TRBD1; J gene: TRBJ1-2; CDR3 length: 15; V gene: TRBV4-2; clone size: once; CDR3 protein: CASSPGTGGFDGYTF; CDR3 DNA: TGTGCCAGCAGCCCAGGGACAGGGGGGTTCGATGGCTACACCTTC
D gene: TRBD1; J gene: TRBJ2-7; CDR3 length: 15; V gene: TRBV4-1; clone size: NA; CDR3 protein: CASSRPGTGDYEQYF; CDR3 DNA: TGCGCCAGCAGCCGCCCCGGGACAGGGGACTACGAGCAGTACTTC
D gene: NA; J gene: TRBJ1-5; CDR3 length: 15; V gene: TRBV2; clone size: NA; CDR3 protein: CASSEQGWGNQPQHF; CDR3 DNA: TGTGCCAGCAGTGAGCAGGGTTGGGGCAATCAGCCCCAGCATTTT
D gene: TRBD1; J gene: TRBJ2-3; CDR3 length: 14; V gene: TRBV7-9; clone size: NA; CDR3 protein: CASSLGQGVDTQYF; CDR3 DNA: TGTGCCAGCAGCTTAGGACAGGGGGTTGATACGCAGTATTTT
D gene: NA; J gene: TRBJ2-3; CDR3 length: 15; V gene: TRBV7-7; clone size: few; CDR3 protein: CASSRGGGDTDTQYF; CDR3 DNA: TGTGCCAGCAGCCGGGGAGGAGGGGACACAGATACGCAGTATTTT
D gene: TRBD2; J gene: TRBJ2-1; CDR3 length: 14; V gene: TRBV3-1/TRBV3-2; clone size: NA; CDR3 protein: CASSQGLGYNEQFF; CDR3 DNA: TGTGCCAGCAGCCAGGGACTAGGTTACAATGAGCAGTTCTTC
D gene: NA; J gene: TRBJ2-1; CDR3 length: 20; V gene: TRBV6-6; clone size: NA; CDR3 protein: CASSRLDRASGQSSYNEQFF; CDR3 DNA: TGTGCCAGCAGTCGACTCGACCGGGCTAGCGGACAGAGCTCCTACAATGAGCAGTTCTTC
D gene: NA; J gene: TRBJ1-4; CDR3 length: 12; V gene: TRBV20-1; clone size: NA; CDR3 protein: CSASGSGEKLFF; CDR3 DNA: TGCAGTGCTAGTGGCAGCGGGGAAAAACTGTTTTTT
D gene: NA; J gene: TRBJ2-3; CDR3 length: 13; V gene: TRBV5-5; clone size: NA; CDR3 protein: CASSFPRADTQYF; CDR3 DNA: TGTGCCAGCAGCTTTCCCCGAGCAGATACGCAGTATTTT